Below are 8 T cell receptor beta chains sequenced from a single sample in a study of blood T cell repertoires in COVID-19 (dated by TCRdb to about 2020). Library preparation was by the immunoSEQ multiplex PCR assay. Imported from immuneACCESS, the table was reduced by TCRdb to in-frame sequences with V and J called. These copies leave out some clones; in studies compared against another copy, an unresolved V gene accounts for under half, and the cause of the remainder is not known. Recorded for this sample are a few hundred thousand clones; roughly 82% of them occurred a single time. Together, the top ten hold approximately 2.3% of the sample. The specimen was peripheral blood. Receptor source: a man aged 40-49 years who had recovered from COVID-19.

This chain joins TRBV5-5 and TRBJ1-1; TRBD1 is a possible D gene (5 bases). This CDR3 contains 14 residues. Germline CDR1 and CDR2: SGHKS and YYEKEE (reference sequence). V gave up 1 base and J gave up 4 bases, with 11 bases separating them. The CDR3 coding sequence is TGTGCCAGCAGCTTGTCAAGGGGAGGCACTGAAGCTTTCTTT. It is translated as CASSLSRGGTEAFF.

V and J are TRBV24-1 and TRBJ1-2; no clear D. The CDR3 has 12 residues. Per germline, CDR1 KGHDR and CDR2 SFDVKD. V gave up 4 bases and J gave up 7 bases, with 9 bases separating them. CDR3 sequence reads: CATSDGVAGYTF. As DNA, the CDR3 is TGTGCCACCAGTGACGGGGTTGCTGGCTACACCTTC.

This chain connects TRBV28 to TRBJ1-4, with TRBD1 as a possible D gene (5 bases). Germline V lookup: CDR1 MDHEN, CDR2 SYDVKM. Trimming took 11 bases from V and 8 from J, leaving 18 bases between them. This CDR3 has 13 amino acids. The CDR3 nucleotides are TGTGCCTGCGGGGGAGGGGCGCAGGAAAAACTGTTTTTT. This gives the protein CACGGGAQEKLFF.

The chain couples TRBV6-1 to TRBJ1-4; possible D gene TRBD1, 5 bases. V lost 4 bases, J lost 8 bases, and 20 bases lay in between. CDR1 is MNHNS and CDR2 is SASEGT in the germline V gene. The CDR3 extends over 16 amino acids. In DNA form, the CDR3 reads TGTGCCAGCAGTGGGAAAATACAGGTCCGCGGCGAAAAACTGTTTTTT. Protein: CASSGKIQVRGEKLFF.

This clone occurred a few times. The V call is TRBV6-5, the J call TRBJ2-1; D remains ambiguous. With 6 bases removed from V and 3 bases from J, the gap between germline ends came to 3 bases. CDR3 length equals 11 residues. CDR1 is MNHEY, CDR2 SVGAGI, per germline. This CDR3 is CASSRYNEQFF. CDR3 nucleotide sequence: TGTGCCAGCAGCCGCTACAATGAGCAGTTCTTC.

This clone was seen only a few times. The chain combines TRBV12-5 with TRBJ1-1; the match to TRBD1 covers 8 bases. CDR1 and CDR2 (germline): LGHNT, FRNRAP. V shed 10 bases, J shed 0 bases, and the junction held 19 bases outside the gene matches. This CDR3 is 18 amino acids long. The DNA for the CDR3 is TGTGCTACGACGCGGAACCCTGGACAGGGATACATGAACACTGAAGCTTTCTTT. The encoded protein is CATTRNPGQGYMNTEAFF.

The rearrangement joins TRBV5-6 to TRBJ2-5; weak D call: TRBD2 (6 bases). V lost 4 bases, J lost 5 bases, and 18 bases lay in between. The CDR3 length is 15 residues. Germline values: CDR1 SGHDT, CDR2 YYEEEE. In DNA form, the CDR3 reads TGTGCCAGCAGCGGGATGCGGGAATATAAGGAGACCCAGTACTTC. It is translated as CASSGMREYKETQYF.

The table lists this clone with a count of one. The chain links TRBV7-2 to TRBJ2-7; 8 bases align to TRBD2. Germline loops: CDR1 SGHTA, CDR2 FQGNSA. The length of the CDR3 is 12 residues. The V gene end was trimmed by 2 bases and the J gene end by 13 bases; junction bases not matched to a gene: 7. The DNA for the CDR3 is TGTGCCAGCAGCTTACAAGGGACTAGGCCCTACTTC. This gives the protein CASSLQGTRPYF.